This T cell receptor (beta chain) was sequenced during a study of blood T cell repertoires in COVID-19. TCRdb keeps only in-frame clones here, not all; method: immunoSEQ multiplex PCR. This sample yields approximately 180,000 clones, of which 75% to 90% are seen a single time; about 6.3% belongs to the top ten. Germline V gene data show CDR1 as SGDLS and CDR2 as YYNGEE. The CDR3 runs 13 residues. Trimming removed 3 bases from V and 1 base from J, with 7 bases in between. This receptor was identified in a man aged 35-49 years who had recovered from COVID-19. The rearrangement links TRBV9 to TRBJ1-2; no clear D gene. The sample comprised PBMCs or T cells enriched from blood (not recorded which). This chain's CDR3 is CASSEEGNYGYTF. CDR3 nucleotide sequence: TGTGCCAGCAGCGAGGAGGGTAACTATGGCTACACCTTC.